This section outlines one T cell receptor (beta chain) sequence together with its context. The source of the sample is a study of cytomegalovirus exposure and HLA in healthy donors. 13 Jbeta primers and 60 Vbeta primers were used for the PCR. Clones were sequenced by immunoSEQ multiplex PCR, and TCRdb holds only the in-frame ones, with some missing. The table records approximately 200,000 clones, 79% of them present only once. The clonotype was recovered from a girl aged 5-17 years in good health and CMV-seropositive. Sequencing input: PBMCs.

The CDR3 DNA is TGTGCCTGGACCGTGGGACAAAGCACAGATACGCAGTATTTT. It encodes CAWTVGQSTDTQYF. The genes are TRBV30 and TRBJ2-3, with D perhaps matching TRBD1 (6 bases). The ends were cut back, 4 bases at V and 0 bases at J, with 11 bases in the middle. CDR3 length: 14 amino acids. Germline V gene sequence: CDR1 GTSNPN, CDR2 SVGIG (reference sequence). Together with reference TRBV30 and TRBJ2-3, the CDR3 gives the full variable domain: SQTIHQWPATLVQPVGSPLSLECTVEGTSNPNLYWYRQAAGRGLQLLFYSVGIGQISSEVPQNLSASRPQDRQFILSSKKLLLSDSGFYLCAWTVGQSTDTQYFGPGTRLTVL.